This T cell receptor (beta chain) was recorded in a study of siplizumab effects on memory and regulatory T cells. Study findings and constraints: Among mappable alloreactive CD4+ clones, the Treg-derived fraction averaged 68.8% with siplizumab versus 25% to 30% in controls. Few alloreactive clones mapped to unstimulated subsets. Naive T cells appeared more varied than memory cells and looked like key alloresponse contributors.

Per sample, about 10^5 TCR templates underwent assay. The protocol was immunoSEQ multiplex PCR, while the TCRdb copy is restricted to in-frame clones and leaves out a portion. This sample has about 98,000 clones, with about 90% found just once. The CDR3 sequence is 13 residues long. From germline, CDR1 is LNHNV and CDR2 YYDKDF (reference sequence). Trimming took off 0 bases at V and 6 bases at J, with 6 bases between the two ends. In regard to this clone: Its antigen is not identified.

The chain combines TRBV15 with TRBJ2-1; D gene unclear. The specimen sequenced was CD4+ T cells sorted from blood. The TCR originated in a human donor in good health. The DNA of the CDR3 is TGTGCCACCAGCAGAGATCCTAGCAATGAGCAGTTCTTC. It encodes CATSRDPSNEQFF.